Presented here are 21 T cell receptor beta chains from one specimen sequenced in a study of CD4+ T cells in melanoma. Clones were sequenced by immunoSEQ multiplex PCR, and TCRdb holds only the in-frame ones, with some missing. In the table there are over 100,000 clones, about 92% of which are singletons. Sample: peripheral blood. These receptors were collected from a human donor with melanoma.

The rearrangement links TRBV9 to TRBJ1-5; D remains ambiguous. V lost 2 bases, J lost 3 bases, and 9 bases lay in between. The CDR3 has 14 amino acids. Germline-derived CDR1 and CDR2 are SGDLS and YYNGEE. CDR3 sequence reads: CASSVLGLNQPQHF. The DNA of the CDR3 is TGTGCCAGCAGCGTTCTGGGCCTCAATCAGCCCCAGCATTTT.

This chain connects TRBV15 to TRBJ2-3, with D unresolved. Germline V gene sequence: CDR1 LNHNV, CDR2 YYDKDF (reference sequence). CDR3 length: 13 residues. Trimming left V 1 base short and J 4 bases short, with 6 bases between. DNA for the CDR3: TGTGCCACCAGCAGAGTCCCAGCAGATACGCAGTATTTT. Its translation: CATSRVPADTQYF.

The rearrangement uses TRBV5-6 and TRBJ1-4; TRBD1 aligns across 10 bases. The junction had 7 bases not matched to a gene; V was cut back by 1 base and J by 7 bases. CDR3 length equals 16 residues. Germline V CDR1 and CDR2: SGHDT, YYEEEE. The CDR3 protein is CASSLFGTGEAEKLFF. Here the CDR3 DNA reads TGTGCCAGCAGCTTGTTCGGGACAGGGGAGGCTGAAAAACTGTTTTTT.

The V call is TRBV9, the J call TRBJ1-5, with D uncertain. V lost 5 bases and J lost 0, with 12 bases in between. The germline V gene encodes CDR1 SGDLS and CDR2 YYNGEE. CDR3 length equals 15 residues. CDR3 sequence: CASSRAGYSNQPQHF. The CDR3 DNA reads as TGTGCCAGCAGTAGGGCAGGCTATAGCAATCAGCCCCAGCATTTT.

The chain links TRBV4-3 to TRBJ2-3; TRBD2 agrees at 11 bases. Losses at the gene ends were 11 bases for V and 0 bases for J; bases not matched to a gene: 13. This CDR3 comprises 17 residues. Germline values: CDR1 LGHNA, CDR2 YSLEER. The DNA for the CDR3 is TGCGCCGGATCTCTAGTTAGCGGGGGGGCTAGCACAGATACGCAGTATTTT. It encodes CAGSLVSGGASTDTQYF.

The V gene is TRBV7-2, the J gene TRBJ2-5; no clear D. Trimming left V 5 bases short and J 2 bases short, with 9 bases between. This CDR3 is built from 13 residues. Per the germline V gene, CDR1 is SGHTA and CDR2 is FQGNSA. In DNA form, the CDR3 reads TGTGCCAGCAGCCCACCTGCGCAAGAGACCCAGTACTTC. It encodes CASSPPAQETQYF.

The V and J genes are TRBV14 and TRBJ2-7; possibly TRBD1 for D (6 bases). The V and J ends lost 4 bases and 4 bases respectively, with 11 bases between them. The germline V gene has CDR1 SGHDN and CDR2 FVKESK. This CDR3 contains 13 residues. CDR3 residues: CASSRSRGYEQYF. CDR3 nucleotides: TGTGCCAGCAGCCGGAGTAGGGGGTACGAGCAGTACTTC.

J is TRBJ1-2 and V is TRBV15, with a possible D match to TRBD1 (5 bases). V dropped 1 base and J dropped 5 bases, with 14 bases sitting between them. The CDR3 has 15 residues. The V gene's germline CDR1 is LNHNV and CDR2 YYDKDF (reference sequence). The CDR3 loop is CATSRAGRRGYGYTF. CDR3 bases: TGTGCCACCAGCAGAGCGGGGCGGAGGGGTTATGGCTACACCTTC.

This clone was counted a single time. The chain has TRBV4-3 and TRBJ1-6; D is unclear. This CDR3 contains 16 residues. Per germline, CDR1 LGHNA and CDR2 YSLEER. Trimming removed 0 bases at V and 1 base at J, with 7 bases between. The CDR3 DNA is TGCGCCAGCAGCCAAGATATGCGGTCCTATAATTCACCCCTCCACTTT. Protein product: CASSQDMRSYNSPLHF.

CDR3 sequence reads: CASSLALGGESTDTQYF. The CDR3 DNA follows: TGCGCCAGCAGCTTGGCCCTAGGAGGGGAGAGCACAGATACGCAGTATTTT. The rearrangement joins TRBV5-1 to TRBJ2-3, with D possibly being TRBD2 (6 bases). CDR1 and CDR2 (germline): SGHRS, YFSETQ. V was cut by 0 bases and J by 0 bases, with 14 bases left in between. The CDR3 loop spans 17 amino acids.

V and J are TRBV28 and TRBJ1-5, with 7 bases identical to TRBD1. With V trimmed by 6 bases and J by 3 bases, 8 bases remained unmatched. From germline, CDR1 is MDHEN and CDR2 SYDVKM. The CDR3 length is 15 residues. CDR3 amino acids: CASRQTGTFNQPQHF. The CDR3 bases are TGTGCCAGCAGACAGACAGGGACATTCAATCAGCCCCAGCATTTT.

The chain uses TRBV5-1 and TRBJ1-1; D uncertain. Trimming shortened V by 3 bases and J by 4 bases, and 16 bases separated the two germline ends. From germline, CDR1 is SGHRS and CDR2 YFSETQ. The CDR3 runs 15 residues. This CDR3 reads CASSWRANEGTEAFF. CDR3 DNA: TGCGCCAGCAGCTGGCGGGCAAACGAGGGCACTGAAGCTTTCTTT.

This chain uses TRBV2 with TRBJ2-3, with 7 bases fitting TRBD1. The germline gives CDR1 SNHLY, CDR2 FYNNEI. This CDR3 is built from 13 residues. With 8 bases clipped from V and 4 bases from J, the junction kept 6 bases outside the gene matches. The CDR3 is CASQGEVADTQYF. The DNA for the CDR3 is TGTGCCAGCCAGGGGGAAGTGGCAGATACGCAGTATTTT. Based on the CDR3 plus reference TRBV2 and TRBJ2-3, the full variable domain is EPEVTQTPSHQVTQMGQEVILRCVPISNHLYFYWYRQILGQKVEFLVSFYNNEISEKSEIFDDQFSVERPDGSNFTLKIRSTKLEDSAMYFCASQGEVADTQYFGPGTRLTVL.

The chain combines TRBV19 with TRBJ1-3, with unresolved D. CDR1 and CDR2 from the germline V gene are LNHDA and SQIVND (reference sequence). CDR3 size: 15 residues. The V and J ends lost 1 base and 0 bases respectively, with 7 bases between them. The CDR3 DNA reads as TGTGCCAGTAGTATAGTGCATAGCTCTGGAAACACCATATATTTT. Its translation: CASSIVHSSGNTIYF.

The chain employs TRBV5-5 and TRBJ2-4; 14 positions match TRBD2. The ends lost 6 bases at V and 1 base at J; junction bases unmatched: 6. The CDR3 contains 17 residues. Looked up from germline, CDR1 is SGHKS and CDR2 is YYEKEE (reference sequence). DNA of the CDR3: TGTGCCAGCACGGGACTAGCGGGAGTTGGGGCCAAAAACATTCAGTACTTC. Translated: CASTGLAGVGAKNIQYF.

The J gene is TRBJ2-1, the V gene TRBV7-2; D tentatively fits TRBD1 or TRBD2 (6 bases each). The CDR3 length is 17 residues. V lost 4 bases to trimming and J lost 6 bases, with 22 bases between them. CDR1 and CDR2 (germline): SGHTA, FQGNSA. The CDR3 loop is CASSSFRGAVGSNEQFF. The CDR3 DNA follows: TGTGCCAGCAGCTCATTTAGGGGGGCTGTAGGCTCCAATGAGCAGTTCTTC. Full variable domain (missing parts from reference TRBV7-2 and TRBJ2-1): GAGVSQSPSNKVTEKGKDVELRCDPISGHTALYWYRQSLGQGLEFLIYFQGNSAPDKSGLPSDRFSAERTGGSVSTLTIQRTQQEDSAVYLCASSSFRGAVGSNEQFFGPGTRLTVL.

The chain employs TRBV4-2 and TRBJ2-1, with 7 bases lining up with TRBD2. This CDR3 has 18 amino acids. Losses at the gene ends were 2 bases for V and 4 bases for J; bases not matched to a gene: 14. The V gene's germline CDR1 is LGHNA and CDR2 YNFKEQ. In nucleotides, the CDR3 is TGTGCCAGCAGCCAATCCCCCGGTAACGCGGGAGCGTACAATGAGCAGTTCTTC. Its protein is CASSQSPGNAGAYNEQFF.

The V call is TRBV5-1, the J call TRBJ2-3, with 10 bases matching TRBD1. Germline values: CDR1 SGHRS, CDR2 YFSETQ. The CDR3 runs 15 residues. Trimming cost V 3 bases and J 3 bases; bases outside gene matches: 4. Written as DNA, the CDR3 is TGCGCCAGCAGCTCGACAGGGGGCGGTACAGATACGCAGTATTTT. Translated: CASSSTGGGTDTQYF. The variable domain in full, completed from reference TRBV5-1 and TRBJ2-3, reads KAGVTQTPRYLIKTRGQQVTLSCSPISGHRSVSWYQQTPGQGLQFLFEYFSETQRNKGNFPGRFSGRQFSNSRSEMNVSTLELGDSALYLCASSSTGGGTDTQYFGPGTRLTVL.

V is TRBV28 and J is TRBJ2-7, with 9 bases fitting TRBD1. The CDR3 totals 13 residues. V was pared by 8 bases and J by 5 bases, with 7 bases of the junction left unmatched. Germline V CDR1 and CDR2: MDHEN, SYDVKM. CDR3 amino acids: CASQQGAVHEQYF. For the CDR3, the DNA is TGTGCCAGCCAACAGGGGGCCGTCCACGAGCAGTACTTC.

The rearrangement uses TRBV19 and TRBJ1-6; D uncertain. Germline loops: CDR1 LNHDA, CDR2 SQIVND (reference sequence). The CDR3 has 16 residues. V was pared by 2 bases and J by 4 bases, with 12 bases between. CDR3 nucleotide sequence: TGTGCCAGTAGTATAACCTCCGGGAGATATAATTCACCCCTCCACTTT. Protein product: CASSITSGRYNSPLHF.

The rearrangement joins TRBV12-2 to TRBJ2-5. TRBV12-2 represents a pseudogene. This CDR3 spans 15 amino acids. The CDR3 DNA is TGTGCAAGTCGCCCGCCCCGGGACCCAAGAGAGACCCAGTACTTC. Protein product: CASRPPRDPRETQYF.